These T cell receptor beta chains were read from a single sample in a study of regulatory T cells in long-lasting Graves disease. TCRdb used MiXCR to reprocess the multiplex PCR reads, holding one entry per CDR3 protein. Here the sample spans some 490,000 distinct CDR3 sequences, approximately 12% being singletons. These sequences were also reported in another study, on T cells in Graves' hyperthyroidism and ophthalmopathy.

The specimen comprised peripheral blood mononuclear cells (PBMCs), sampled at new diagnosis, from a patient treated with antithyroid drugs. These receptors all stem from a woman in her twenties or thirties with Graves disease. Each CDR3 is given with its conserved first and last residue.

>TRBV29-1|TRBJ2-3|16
CSVVRGAGSPVDTQYF
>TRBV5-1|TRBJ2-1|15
CASSLGTAGGGEQFF
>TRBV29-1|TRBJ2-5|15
CSVEETGGPGETQYF
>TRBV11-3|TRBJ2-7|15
CASSSWTGGLGGQYF
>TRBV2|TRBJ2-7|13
CASSVGGGREQYF
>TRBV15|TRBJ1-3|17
CATSSPIPGGSGNTIYF
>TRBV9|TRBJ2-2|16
CASSVAGTVPTGELFF
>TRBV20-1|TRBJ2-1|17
CSARDVGGRGSYNEQFF
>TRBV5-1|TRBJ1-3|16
CASSLATGHSGNTIYF
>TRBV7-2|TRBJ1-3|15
CASSLTGSSGNTIYF
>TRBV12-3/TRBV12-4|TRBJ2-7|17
CASSLAPSRTGPYEQYF
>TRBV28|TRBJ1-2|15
CASSFGTVLDRGYTF
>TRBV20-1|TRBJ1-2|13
CSANRLLIGGYTF
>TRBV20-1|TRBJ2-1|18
CSARGLAGALSSYNEQFF
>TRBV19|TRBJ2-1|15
CASSTLWTSFDEQFF
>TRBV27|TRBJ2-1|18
CASSGLTSGRAGYNEQFF
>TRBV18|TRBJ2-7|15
CASSPLGQGSYEQYF
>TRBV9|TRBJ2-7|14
CASSVTSTSYEQYF
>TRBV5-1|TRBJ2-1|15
CASSSTSGSFYEQFF
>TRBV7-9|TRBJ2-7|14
CASSLDGGGMGQYF
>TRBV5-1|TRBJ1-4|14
CASSSDGFGGKLFF
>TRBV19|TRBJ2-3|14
CASSMWDRADTQYF
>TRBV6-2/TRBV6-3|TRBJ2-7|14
CASSWGQGAREQYF
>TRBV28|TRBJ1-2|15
CASSQTMAVIYGYTF
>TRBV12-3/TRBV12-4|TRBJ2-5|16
CASSSRTSGREETQYF
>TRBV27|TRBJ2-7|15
CASSLAGTATYEQYF
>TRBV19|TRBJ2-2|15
CASSIDPLNTGELFF
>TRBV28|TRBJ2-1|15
CASGTGGTNYNEQFF
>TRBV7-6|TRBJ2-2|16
CASSSYSSRNTGELFF
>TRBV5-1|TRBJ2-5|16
CASSLVPGLDWETQYF
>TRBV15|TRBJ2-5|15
CATSRDRGGQETQYF
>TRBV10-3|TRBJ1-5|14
CAISLQGGNQPQHF
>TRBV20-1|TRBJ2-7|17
CSVILLASGRLSYEQYF
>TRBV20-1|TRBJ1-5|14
CSARTANSNQPQHF
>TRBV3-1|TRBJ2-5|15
CASSLRSSGSETQYF
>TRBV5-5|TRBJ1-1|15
CASSLRTGPMAEAFF
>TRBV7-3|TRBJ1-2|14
CASSLNGGRGGYTF
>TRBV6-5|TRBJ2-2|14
CASSYSGNTGELFF
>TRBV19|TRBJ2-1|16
CASSITVSNPYNEQFF
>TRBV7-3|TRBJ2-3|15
CASSSSGTSGGLRYF
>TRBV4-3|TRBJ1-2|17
CASSQVRAIGSDYGYTF
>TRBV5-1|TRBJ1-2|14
CASSLGDANYGYTF
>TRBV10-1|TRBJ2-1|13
CASSELVGGEQFF
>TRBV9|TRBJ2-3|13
CASQRGFTDTQYF
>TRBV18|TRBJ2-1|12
CASSLEVTEQFF
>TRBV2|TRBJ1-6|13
CASTDRGYSPLHF
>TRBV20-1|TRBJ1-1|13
CSATRDGNTEAFF
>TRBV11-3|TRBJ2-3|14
CASARDRATDTQYF
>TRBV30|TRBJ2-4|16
CAWSRGRLWAKNIQYF
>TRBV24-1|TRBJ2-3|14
CATSDPTPRDTQYF
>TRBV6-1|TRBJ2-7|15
CASSLYGTPLYEQYF
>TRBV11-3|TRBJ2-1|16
CASSLSGTSGLDEQFF
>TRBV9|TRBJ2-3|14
CASSVQGGPDTQYF
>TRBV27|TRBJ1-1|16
CASRGSGWGSNTEAFF
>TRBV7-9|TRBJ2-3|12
CASSWVGDTQYF
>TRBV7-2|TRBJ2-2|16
CASSSMGQLVTGELFF
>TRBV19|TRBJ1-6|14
CASNPGHPDSPLHF
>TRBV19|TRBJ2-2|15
CASSYWGAFPWELFF
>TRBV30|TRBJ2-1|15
CAWSLGLAKYNEQFF
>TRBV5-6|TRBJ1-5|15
CASSLGRGPNQPQHF